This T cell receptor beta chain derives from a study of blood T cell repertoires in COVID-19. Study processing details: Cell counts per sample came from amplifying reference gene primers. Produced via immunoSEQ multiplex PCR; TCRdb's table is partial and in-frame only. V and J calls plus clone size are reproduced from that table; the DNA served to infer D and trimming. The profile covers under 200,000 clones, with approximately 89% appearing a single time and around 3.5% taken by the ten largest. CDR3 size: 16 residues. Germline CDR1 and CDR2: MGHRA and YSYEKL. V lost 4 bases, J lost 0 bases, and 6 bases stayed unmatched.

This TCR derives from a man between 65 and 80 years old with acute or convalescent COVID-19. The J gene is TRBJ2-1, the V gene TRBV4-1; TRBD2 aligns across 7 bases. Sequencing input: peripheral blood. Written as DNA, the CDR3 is TGCGCCAGCAGCCTTAATAGCGGGCCCTCCTACAATGAGCAGTTCTTC. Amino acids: CASSLNSGPSYNEQFF.